What follows is one T cell receptor (beta chain) and its context. This sample is part of a study of shared clonotypes between healthy human individuals. Some clones are missing from TCRdb's copy, which holds only in-frame ones; the method was immunoSEQ multiplex PCR. The sample lists over a million clones, about 75% seen once, with about 1.5% in the top ten. V lost 7 bases and J lost 0; bases outside the gene matches: 9. Germline V lookup: CDR1 MDHEN, CDR2 SYDVKM. The CDR3 runs 16 residues. What was sequenced was memory CD4+ T cells sorted from blood. Subset reported: CD45RA-negative fraction. V usage is TRBV28 and J usage is TRBJ1-3; TRBD1 agrees at 7 bases. The clonotype originates from a young man in good health. The CDR3 protein is CASTRQGPPSGNTIYF. The CDR3 DNA is TGTGCCAGCACCCGACAGGGTCCCCCCTCTGGAAACACCATATATTTT.